This T cell receptor (beta chain) is from a study of blood T cells in healthy people across ages (dated by TCRdb to between 2015 and 2016). Regarding the research as a whole: In model experiments, roughly one uniquely barcoded TCR beta cDNA molecule per two T cells was captured by template switching. The study measured age-related changes in TCR beta repertoire diversity using deep sequencing normalized with unique cDNA molecular identifiers. The donors were divided into four age groups: young (average approximately 16 years), middle-aged (about 39), aged (approximately 62) and long-lived (around 80). Using the same blood draw, the study looked at two additional independent replicas of 1 million unique cDNA reads for two donors, one aged 18 to 30 and the other aged 80 or older. Findings and caveats that apply to the study as a whole: Because donor CMV infection status was unknown, age-related changes in expanded clonotypes were potentially confounded. Observed TCR beta diversity per million T cells fell roughly linearly with age, and a significant reduction was already apparent by age around 40. Compared with the aged group, more naive CD4+ T cells, fewer expanded clones and increased TCR diversity were shown by the long-lived group, suggesting age selection. Estimates of total diversity based on one million sequenced T cells were considered lower bounds and underestimates. Observed TCR beta diversity correlated strongly with the percentage of naive T cells measured by flow cytometry. Since profiling was done on bulk unsorted PBMCs, naive and antigen-experienced compartments could not be conclusively compared.

The donors were roughly 40 Caucasian individuals from Russia, aged roughly 6 to 95 years, who were systemically healthy. Each donor gave about 9.8 milliliters of peripheral blood, drawn into EDTA-treated Vacutainer tubes. Ficoll-Paque density-gradient centrifugation was used to isolate PBMCs, with at least 7 million obtained per sample. Trizol reagent was used to extract total RNA from PBMCs, with at least 5.5 micrograms per sample. Naive CD45RAhigh/CD27high T cell percentages were measured by flow cytometry on a PBMC aliquot from every donor. On this clonotype: This clone's antigen is unknown. Base quality data are lacking; no much larger clone is found one base away.

The library was made by 5' RACE. Sequencing used an Illumina HiSeq 2500. A second PCR of about 6 to 11 cycles was performed with a sample-barcoded 5' primer and a J-beta primer mix. A template-switch 5' adaptor carrying 12 random nucleotides introduced a unique molecular identifier onto each TCR beta cDNA molecule. Each sample yielded at least 3 million CDR3-containing paired-end reads. The Mint cDNA synthesis kit, primed by a TRBC-specific oligonucleotide, was used to synthesize first-strand cDNA from all RNA. Following uracil-DNA glycosylase treatment, a first 18-cycle PCR with universal primers M1SS and BC2_uni_R was performed on all cDNA. For the original study's pipeline: For normalization, 1 million high-quality reads, each with a distinct molecular identifier, were randomly selected from each sample. Reads sharing molecular identifiers were discarded rather than binned into consensus sequences. MiTCR, set to a Q25 quality threshold and the strictest error-elimination algorithm, was used for CDR3 identification, clonotype clustering and error correction. A nonparametric unseen species model with Euler transformation was used to estimate lower-bound total TCR beta diversity. TCRdb reprocessing: public reads trimmed at Q25 with fastp, clones called with MiXCR, in-frame beta chains kept. Rows are combined by CDR3 protein, so each entry shows the most common genes and DNA. The V and J calls, along with clone size, are taken from TCRdb and not from the paper's own processing. In all, the sample holds more than 900,000 distinct CDR3 sequences, and approximately 25% of those were seen once. The top ten clonotypes cover 0.75% of the sample.

Taken from the germline V gene, the CDR1 and CDR2 loops are SQVTM and ANQGSEA. Reading from cysteine to phenylalanine, the CDR3 counts 12 amino acids. The DNA shown is the 36-base CDR3, in frame from base 1. The data also belong to a second study, concerning T cells of mothers and their children. Taken from the second paper: Donors were nine systemically healthy Caucasian individuals: three mothers and their six children. cDNA synthesis used all of the extracted RNA, with around 1.6 ug of RNA in each 15 ul reaction. In the second PCR, the M1S primer introduced both the sample barcodes and 2-4 random nucleotides. More than 9 million TCR beta CDR3 reads were obtained from each mother, and 2.5 million to 3 million reads were obtained from each child. TCR recombination output is similarly shaped by thymic selection in related and unrelated pairs, with a minor effect exerted by inherited differences. Normalized repertoire overlap was always found to be slightly, but never significantly, higher in related mother-child pairs than in unrelated mother-child pairs. No persistent microchimeric T cell clones were found, with a detection sensitivity of around 100 clones per million clonotypes. The study used deep NGS to compare TCR beta repertoires of mothers and children, seeking features distinguishing related mother-child pairs from unrelated individuals. The mean age was 40 +/- 4 years for the mothers and approximately 11 +/- 4 years for the children. After adapters were ligated using NEBNext reagents, the libraries underwent 100+100 nt paired-end sequencing on an Illumina HiSeq 2000. To avoid cross-contamination, the mother libraries and the child libraries were prepared a month apart and sequenced in separate runs. Each donor had between roughly 450,000 and 2,300,000 distinct TCR beta clonotypes identified. Naive TCR beta clonotypes were estimated from low-frequency clonotypes matched to each donor's FACS-determined naive share, without sorting.

This clonotype was obtained from a girl aged 2-10 years in good health. The chain uses TRBV29-1 and TRBJ2-1; matching of 6 bases hints at TRBD1 as the D gene. The assigned J gene may be wrong: the sequence end matches TRBJ2-7 better. Sequenced material: blood. The bases read TGCAGCGTTTGGACAGCCTCCTACGAGCAGTACTTC. Its product reads: CSVWTASYEQYF.